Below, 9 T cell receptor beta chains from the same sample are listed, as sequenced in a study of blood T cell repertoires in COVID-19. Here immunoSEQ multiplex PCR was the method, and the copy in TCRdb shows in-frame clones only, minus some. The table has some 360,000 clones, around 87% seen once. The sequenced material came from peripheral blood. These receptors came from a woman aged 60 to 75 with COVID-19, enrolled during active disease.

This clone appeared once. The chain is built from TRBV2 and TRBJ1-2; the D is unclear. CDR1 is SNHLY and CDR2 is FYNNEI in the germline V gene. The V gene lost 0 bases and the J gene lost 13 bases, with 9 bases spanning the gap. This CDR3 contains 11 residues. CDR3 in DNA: TGTGCCAGCAGTGAAGCGGGCCCATTCACCTTC. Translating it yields CASSEAGPFTF.

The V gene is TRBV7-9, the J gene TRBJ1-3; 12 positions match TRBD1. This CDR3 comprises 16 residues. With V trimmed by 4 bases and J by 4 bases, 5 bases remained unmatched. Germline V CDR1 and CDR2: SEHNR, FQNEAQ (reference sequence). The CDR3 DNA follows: TGTGCCAGCAGCTCGGGACAGGGGGCGCGAGGAAACACCATATATTTT. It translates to CASSSGQGARGNTIYF.

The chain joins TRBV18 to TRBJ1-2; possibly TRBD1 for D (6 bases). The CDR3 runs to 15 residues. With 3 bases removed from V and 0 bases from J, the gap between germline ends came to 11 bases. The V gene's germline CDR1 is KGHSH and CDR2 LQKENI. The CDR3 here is CASSPGQSANYGYTF. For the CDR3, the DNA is TGTGCCAGCTCACCCGGACAGTCTGCTAACTATGGCTACACCTTC.

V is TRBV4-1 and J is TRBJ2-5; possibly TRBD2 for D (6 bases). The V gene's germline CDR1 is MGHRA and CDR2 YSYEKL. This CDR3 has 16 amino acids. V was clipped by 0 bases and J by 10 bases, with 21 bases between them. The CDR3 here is CASSQDIQRGSRGQYF. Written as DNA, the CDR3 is TGCGCCAGCAGCCAAGACATCCAACGGGGGTCGAGGGGCCAGTACTTC.

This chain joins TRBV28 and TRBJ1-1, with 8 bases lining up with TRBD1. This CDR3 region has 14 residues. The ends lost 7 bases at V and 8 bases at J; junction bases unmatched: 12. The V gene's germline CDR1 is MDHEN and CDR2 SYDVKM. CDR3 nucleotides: TGTGCCAGCATCGGACAGGGACCAGGTCGGGAAGCTTTCTTT. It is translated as CASIGQGPGREAFF.

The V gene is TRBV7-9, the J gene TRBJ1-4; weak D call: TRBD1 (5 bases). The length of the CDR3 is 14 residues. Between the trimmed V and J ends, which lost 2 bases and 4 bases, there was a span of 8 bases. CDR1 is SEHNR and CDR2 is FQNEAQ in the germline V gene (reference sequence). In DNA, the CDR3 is TGTGCCAGCAGCTTAAGGGGAGGTAATGAAAAACTGTTTTTT. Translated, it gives CASSLRGGNEKLFF.

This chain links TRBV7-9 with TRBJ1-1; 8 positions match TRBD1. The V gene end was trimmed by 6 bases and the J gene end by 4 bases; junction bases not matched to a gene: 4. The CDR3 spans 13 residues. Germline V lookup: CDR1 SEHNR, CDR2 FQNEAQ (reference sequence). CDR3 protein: CASRQGEATEAFF. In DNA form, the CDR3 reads TGTGCCAGCAGACAGGGGGAGGCCACTGAAGCTTTCTTT.

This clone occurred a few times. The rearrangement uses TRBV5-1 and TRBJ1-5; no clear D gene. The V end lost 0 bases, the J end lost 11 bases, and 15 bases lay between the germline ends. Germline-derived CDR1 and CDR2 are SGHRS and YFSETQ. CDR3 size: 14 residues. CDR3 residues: CASSLGPMELTQHF. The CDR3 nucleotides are TGCGCCAGCAGCTTGGGGCCTATGGAGCTGACCCAGCATTTT.

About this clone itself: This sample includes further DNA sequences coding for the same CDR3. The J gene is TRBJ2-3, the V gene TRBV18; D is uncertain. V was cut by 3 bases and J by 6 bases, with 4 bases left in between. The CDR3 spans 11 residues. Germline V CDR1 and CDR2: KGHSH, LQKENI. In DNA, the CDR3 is TGTGCCAGCTCACCGGAGGATACGCAGTATTTT. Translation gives CASSPEDTQYF.